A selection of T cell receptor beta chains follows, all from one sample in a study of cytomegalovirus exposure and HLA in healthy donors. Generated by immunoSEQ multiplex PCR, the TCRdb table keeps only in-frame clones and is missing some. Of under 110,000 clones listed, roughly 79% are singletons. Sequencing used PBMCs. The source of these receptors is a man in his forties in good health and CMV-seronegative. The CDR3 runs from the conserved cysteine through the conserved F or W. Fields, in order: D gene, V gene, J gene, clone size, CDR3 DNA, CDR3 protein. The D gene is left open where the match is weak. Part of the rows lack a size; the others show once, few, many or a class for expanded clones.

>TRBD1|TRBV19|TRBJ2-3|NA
TGTGGCGAGGAGGGACAGGGGGTTGCAGATACGCAGTATTTT
CGEEGQGVADTQYF
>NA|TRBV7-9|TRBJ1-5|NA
TGTGCCAGCAGCCAGGGCGAGTGGTTTTCCGGGAATCAGCCCCAGCATTTT
CASSQGEWFSGNQPQHF
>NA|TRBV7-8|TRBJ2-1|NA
TGTGCCAGCAGCAACAGCGGACGTTCCTACAATGAGCAGTTCTTC
CASSNSGRSYNEQFF
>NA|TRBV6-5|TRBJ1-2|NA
TGTGCCAGCAGTTACTCGATCCAGGGATATGGCTACACCTTC
CASSYSIQGYGYTF
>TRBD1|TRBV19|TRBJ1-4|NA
TGTGCCAGTAGTCTGACAGGGGGAAATGAAAAACTGTTTTTT
CASSLTGGNEKLFF
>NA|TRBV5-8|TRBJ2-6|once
TGTGCCAGCAGCTTTGTCCCGAGCTCTGGGGCCAACGTCCTGACTTTC
CASSFVPSSGANVLTF
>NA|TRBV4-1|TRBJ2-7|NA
TGCGCCAGCAGCCAAGGCAGATTCTACGAGCAGTACTTC
CASSQGRFYEQYF
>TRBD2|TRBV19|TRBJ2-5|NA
TGTGCCAGTAGTAGAGGACTAGAAGAGACCCAGCACTTC
CASSRGLEETQHF
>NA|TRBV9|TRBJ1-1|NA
TGTGCCAGCAGCCGCAAACAGGGTAACACTGAAGCTTTCTTT
CASSRKQGNTEAFF
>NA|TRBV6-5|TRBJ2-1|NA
TGTGCCAGCAGTCTAACAGAAGACAATGAGCAGTTCTTC
CASSLTEDNEQFF
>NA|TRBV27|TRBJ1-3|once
TGTGCCAGCAGCAAATACGGGGGGAGCTCTGGAAACACCATATATTTT
CASSKYGGSSGNTIYF
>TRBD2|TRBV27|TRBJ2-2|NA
TGTGCCAGCAAGGAGCGGGGTACCACCGGGGAGCTGTTTTTT
CASKERGTTGELFF
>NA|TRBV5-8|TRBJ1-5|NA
TGTGCCAGCAGCTTGTACGGGGGGAAGCAGCCCCAGCATTTT
CASSLYGGKQPQHF
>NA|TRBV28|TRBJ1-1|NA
TGTGCCAGCACCCCCGTCGGCACTGAAGCTTTCTTT
CASTPVGTEAFF
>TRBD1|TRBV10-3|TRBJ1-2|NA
TGTGCCATCAGTGTAAACAGGGGCAACTATGGCTACACCTTC
CAISVNRGNYGYTF
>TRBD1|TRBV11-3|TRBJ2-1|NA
TGTGCCAGCAAGCCGGGACAGGGCAACAATGAGCAGTTCTTC
CASKPGQGNNEQFF